The 17 T cell receptor beta chains below all came from one sample that was sequenced in a study of blood T cells in healthy people across ages. Alongside a J-beta primer mix, a sample-barcoded 5' primer served in a second PCR lasting about 6 to 12 cycles. TCRdb ran MiXCR on the 5' RACE reads and lists one entry per CDR3 protein. The top ten hold approximately 10% of the sample, which has about 930,000 distinct CDR3 sequences, roughly 29% seen once. These data were also filed under a second study, of T cells of mothers and their children.

Sequencing was performed on blood. The receptor source for this set is a middle-aged woman in good health.

This clonotype occurred a few times. The junction and the germline gene differ at one end; a read error may be behind it. V usage is TRBV5-1 and J usage is TRBJ2-2, with 8 bases lining up with TRBD1. Germline V gene lookup returns CDR1 SGHRS and CDR2 YFSETQ. This CDR3 contains 14 residues. CDR3 amino acids: CASSVGQGPGERFF. The CDR3 coding sequence is TGCGCCAGCAGCGTTGGACAGGGCCCCGGGGAGCGGTTTTTT.

This clonotype showed up many times. The chain links TRBV20-1 to TRBJ2-1; D is unclear. The V end lost 5 bases, the J end lost 7 bases, and 9 bases lay between the germline ends. The CDR3 has 11 amino acids. CDR1 and CDR2 from the germline V gene are DFQATT and SNEGSKA (reference sequence). The chain's CDR3 is CSAGVTNEQFF. The CDR3 coding sequence is TGCAGTGCTGGGGTGACGAATGAGCAGTTCTTC.

Details on this clonotype: One end of the junction is discordant with germline, which a read error may explain. This chain links TRBV29-1 with TRBJ1-3; no firm D call. The CDR3 totals 16 residues. Per germline, CDR1 SQVTM and CDR2 ANQGSEA. CDR3 DNA sequence: TGCAGCGTTGAAGATCTAGACCCAAGCTCTGGAAACCCCATATATTTT. Encoded protein: CSVEDLDPSSGNPIYF.

The V gene is TRBV29-1, the J gene TRBJ2-1; tentatively, D is TRBD1 or TRBD2 (5 bases each). Between the trimmed V and J ends, which lost 6 bases and 8 bases, there was a span of 17 bases. The CDR3 spans 13 residues. Germline V lookup: CDR1 SQVTM, CDR2 ANQGSEA. CDR3 bases: TGCAGCGTCCTGTCGGTGAGGGGCGATGAGCAGTTCTTC. Translated: CSVLSVRGDEQFF.

The table lists this clonotype with many counts. This rearrangement joins TRBV12-3 or TRBV12-4 to TRBJ2-3, with D tentatively TRBD2 (5 bases). This CDR3 is built from 12 residues. V lost 6 bases, J lost 10 bases, and 14 bases lay in between. CDR3 coding DNA: TGTGCCAGCAGAATGGGGAGTAAGTCGCAGTATTTT. It is translated as CASRMGSKSQYF.

In this sample, this clonotype turned up a few times. The chain joins TRBV28 to TRBJ1-5; 7 bases agree with TRBD1. The V gene end was trimmed by 6 bases and the J gene end by 4 bases; junction bases not matched to a gene: 9. The CDR3 spans 15 residues. Germline V gene data show CDR1 as MDHEN and CDR2 as SYDVKM. DNA of the CDR3: TGTGCCAGCAGCGCAAGGGGGCTGCTGAATCAGCCCCAGCATTTT. Its translation is CASSARGLLNQPQHF.

The V and J genes are TRBV28 and TRBJ1-2; the D gene is possibly TRBD1 (5 bases). Looked up from germline, CDR1 is MDHEN and CDR2 is SYDVKM. There are 13 residues in the CDR3. V dropped 11 bases and J dropped 8 bases, with 21 bases sitting between them. DNA for the CDR3: TGTGCCTTATCCGGACGGATCGGGGGAGGCTACACCTTC. Translated, it gives CALSGRIGGGYTF.

This chain joins TRBV12-3 or TRBV12-4 and TRBJ1-2; TRBD1 is a possible D gene (5 bases). This CDR3 has 15 amino acids. The V gene lost 7 bases and the J gene lost 8 bases, with 23 bases spanning the gap. The CDR3 loop reads CASTHPGRGGYGYTF. CDR3 nucleotide sequence: TGTGCCAGCACTCACCCTGGAAGGGGCGGATACGGCTACACCTTC.

This chain joins TRBV7-2 and TRBJ1-2, with TRBD1 matching over 11 bases. The V and J ends lost 2 bases and 6 bases, in that order; junction bases with no gene match: 8. The CDR3 is 16 amino acids. Germline V lookup: CDR1 SGHTA, CDR2 FQGNSA. The CDR3 region is CASSLYPRTGGDGYTF. The CDR3 DNA follows: TGTGCCAGCAGCTTATATCCCAGGACAGGGGGCGATGGCTACACCTTC.

This clonotype occurred many times. The chain employs TRBV5-5 and TRBJ2-7; a weak D match, TRBD1 (5 bases). The CDR3 runs to 13 residues. V was pared by 2 bases and J by 3 bases, with 9 bases between. CDR1 and CDR2 (germline): SGHKS, YYEKEE (reference sequence). The CDR3 is CASSLQDFYEQYF. CDR3 DNA: TGTGCCAGCAGCTTACAGGATTTCTACGAGCAGTACTTC.

This clonotype was recorded at least ten times. The CDR3 region has the DNA TGCAGTGCAACCGTTGGGACCGACTATGGCTACACCTTC. This codes for CSATVGTDYGYTF. The chain is built from TRBV20-1 and TRBJ1-2; D possibly corresponds to TRBD1 (5 bases). The V and J ends lost 6 bases and 3 bases respectively, with 14 bases between them. This CDR3 region has 13 residues. CDR1 is DFQATT and CDR2 is SNEGSKA in the germline V gene (reference sequence).

There are a few counts of this clonotype. The chain carries TRBV5-6 and TRBJ1-6, with D possibly matching TRBD1 (6 bases). CDR1 and CDR2 from the germline V gene are SGHDT and YYEEEE. Trimming pared 4 bases from V and 0 bases from J, leaving 17 bases between. This CDR3 spans 18 amino acids. Here the CDR3 reads CASSQGTVQSSYNSPLHF. The CDR3 coding sequence is TGTGCCAGCAGCCAGGGGACGGTGCAGAGCTCCTATAATTCACCCCTCCACTTT.

This clonotype was counted a few times. The chain uses TRBV28 and TRBJ2-5; TRBD2 might be the D (5 bases). The V gene's germline CDR1 is MDHEN and CDR2 SYDVKM. This CDR3 region has 14 residues. V was shortened by 6 bases and J by 0 bases, with 11 bases between the two germline ends. CDR3 DNA: TGTGCCAGCAGAACTCCGGGGTACCAAGAGACCCAGTACTTC. It yields the protein CASRTPGYQETQYF.

This clonotype has at least ten counts. J is TRBJ1-2 and V is TRBV12-3 or TRBV12-4; 8 positions agree with TRBD1. The CDR3 has 14 residues. The V gene end was trimmed by 2 bases and the J gene end by 8 bases; junction bases not matched to a gene: 7. In nucleotides, the CDR3 is TGTGCCAGCAGTTTAACGGGGACAGGCGAGGGCTACACCTTC. Amino acid sequence: CASSLTGTGEGYTF.

This clonotype was seen only once. The J gene is TRBJ1-2, the V gene TRBV3-1, with D perhaps TRBD1 (5 bases). V lost 4 bases and J lost 7, with 16 bases in between. The CDR3 sequence is 14 residues long. CDR1 is LGHDT, CDR2 YNNKEL, per germline (reference sequence). CDR3 residues: CASSLGQTGGGYTF. CDR3 bases: TGTGCCAGCAGCCTTGGACAAACGGGCGGTGGCTACACCTTC.

Ten or more counts support this clonotype. The germline gene is not matched at one end of the junction; a read error may be the cause. The rearrangement links TRBV7-9 to TRBJ2-1; TRBD2 aligns across 12 bases. The CDR3 has 15 amino acids. Germline CDR1 SEHNR, CDR2 FQNEAQ (reference sequence). CDR3 DNA: TGTGCCAGCAGCCTAGCGGGGGGGTCGGTCAATGAGCAGTTCTTC. Amino acid sequence: CASSLAGGSVNEQFF.

This clonotype was recorded at least ten times. This chain links TRBV29-1 with TRBJ1-2, with a possible D match to TRBD1 (5 bases). There are 14 residues in the CDR3. CDR1 is SQVTM and CDR2 is ANQGSEA in the germline V gene. Trimming took off 3 bases at V and 6 bases at J, with 17 bases between the two ends. The CDR3 loop is CSVEPGRGFNGYTF. The CDR3 nucleotides read TGCAGCGTTGAGCCAGGGAGGGGATTCAATGGCTACACCTTC.